This T cell receptor (beta chain) was sequenced during a study of T cells in Graves' hyperthyroidism and ophthalmopathy. Researchers took RNA transcripts and amplified the TCR beta CDR3 regions from them. First-round RT-PCR targeting the TCR CDR3 was performed with the HTBI primer set. TCRdb re-derived calls from the multiplex PCR reads in MiXCR, one entry per CDR3 protein. Here the sample spans hundreds of thousands of distinct CDR3 sequences, 11% to 15% being singletons. With a duration under 2 months, the hyperthyroidism was newly diagnosed in patients aged 18 to 65. PBMCs were derived from around 10 ml fresh peripheral blood. J gave up 2 bases and V 0 bases, and 7 bases lay outside the gene matches. Germline CDR1 reads LGHDT; CDR2 reads YNNKEL (reference sequence). This CDR3 has 19 residues.

The V gene is TRBV3-1, the J gene TRBJ2-1, with 13 nucleotides matching TRBD2. The source of this sequence is a woman aged 18-30 years with Graves' hyperthyroidism. Sequencing input: blood. CDR3 in amino acids: CASSQERTSGRAPYNEQFF. The CDR3 DNA reads as TGTGCCAGCAGCCAAGAGAGAACTAGCGGGAGGGCCCCCTACAATGAGCAGTTCTTC.